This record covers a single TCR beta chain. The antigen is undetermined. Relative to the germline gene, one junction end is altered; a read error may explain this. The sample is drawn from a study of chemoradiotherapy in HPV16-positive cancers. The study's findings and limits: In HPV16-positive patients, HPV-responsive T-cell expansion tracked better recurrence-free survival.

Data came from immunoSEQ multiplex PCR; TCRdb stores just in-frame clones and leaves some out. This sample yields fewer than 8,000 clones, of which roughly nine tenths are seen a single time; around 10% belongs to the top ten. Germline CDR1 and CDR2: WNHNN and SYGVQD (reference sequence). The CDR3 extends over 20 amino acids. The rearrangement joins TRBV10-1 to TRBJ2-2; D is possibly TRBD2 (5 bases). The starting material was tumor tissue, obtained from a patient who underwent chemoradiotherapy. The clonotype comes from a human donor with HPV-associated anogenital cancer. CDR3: CAFFGFHLPLPKTNTGEPFF. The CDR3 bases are TGCGCCTTTTTTGGGTTCCATTTACCGCTACCCAAAACGAACACCGGGGAGCCGTTTTTT.